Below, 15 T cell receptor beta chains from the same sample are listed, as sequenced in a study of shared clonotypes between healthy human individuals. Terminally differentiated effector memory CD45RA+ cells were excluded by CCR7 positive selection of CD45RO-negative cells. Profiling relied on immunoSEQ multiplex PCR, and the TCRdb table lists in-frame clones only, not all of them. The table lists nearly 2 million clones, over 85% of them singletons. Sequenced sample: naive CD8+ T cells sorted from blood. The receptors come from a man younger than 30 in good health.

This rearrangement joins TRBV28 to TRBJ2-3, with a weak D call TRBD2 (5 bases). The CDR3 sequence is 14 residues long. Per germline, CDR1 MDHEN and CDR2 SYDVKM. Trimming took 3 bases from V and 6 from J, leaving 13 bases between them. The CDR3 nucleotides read TGTGCCAGCAGTTTCGCGGAGGTCGGTGATACGCAGTATTTT. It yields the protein CASSFAEVGDTQYF.

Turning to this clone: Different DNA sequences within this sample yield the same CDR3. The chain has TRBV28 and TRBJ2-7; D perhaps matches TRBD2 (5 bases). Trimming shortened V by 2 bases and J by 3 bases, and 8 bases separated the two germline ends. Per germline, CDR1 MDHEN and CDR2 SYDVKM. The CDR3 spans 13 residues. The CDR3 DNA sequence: TGTGCCAGCAGTTTAGGAGGCGTCTACGAGCAGTACTTC. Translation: CASSLGGVYEQYF.

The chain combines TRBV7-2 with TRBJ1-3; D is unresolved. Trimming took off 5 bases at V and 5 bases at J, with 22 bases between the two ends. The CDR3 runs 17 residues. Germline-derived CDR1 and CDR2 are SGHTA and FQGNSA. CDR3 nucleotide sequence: TGTGCCAGCAGCCCATCCATTTATCGCAAGTTAAGAAACACCATATATTTT. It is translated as CASSPSIYRKLRNTIYF. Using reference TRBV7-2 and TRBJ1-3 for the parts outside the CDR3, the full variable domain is GAGVSQSPSNKVTEKGKDVELRCDPISGHTALYWYRQSLGQGLEFLIYFQGNSAPDKSGLPSDRFSAERTGGSVSTLTIQRTQQEDSAVYLCASSPSIYRKLRNTIYFGEGSWLTVV.

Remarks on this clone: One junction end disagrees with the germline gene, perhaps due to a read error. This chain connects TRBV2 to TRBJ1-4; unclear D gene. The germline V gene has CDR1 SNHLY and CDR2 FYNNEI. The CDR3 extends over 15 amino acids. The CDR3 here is CASSEGSLGNEKLFF. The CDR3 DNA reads TGTGCCAGCAGCGAAGGGTCCCTGGGGAATGAAAAACTGTTTTTT.

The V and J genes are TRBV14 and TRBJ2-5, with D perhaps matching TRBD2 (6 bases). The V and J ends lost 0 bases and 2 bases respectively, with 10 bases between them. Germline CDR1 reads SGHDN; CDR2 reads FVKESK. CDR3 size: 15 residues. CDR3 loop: CASSQEQAGQETQYF. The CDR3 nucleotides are TGTGCCAGCAGCCAAGAACAGGCGGGGCAAGAGACCCAGTACTTC.

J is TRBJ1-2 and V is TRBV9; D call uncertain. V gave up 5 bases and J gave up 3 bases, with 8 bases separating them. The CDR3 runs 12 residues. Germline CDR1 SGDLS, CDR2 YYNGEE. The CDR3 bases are TGTGCCAGCAGTGGAAACGACTATGGCTACACCTTC. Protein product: CASSGNDYGYTF.

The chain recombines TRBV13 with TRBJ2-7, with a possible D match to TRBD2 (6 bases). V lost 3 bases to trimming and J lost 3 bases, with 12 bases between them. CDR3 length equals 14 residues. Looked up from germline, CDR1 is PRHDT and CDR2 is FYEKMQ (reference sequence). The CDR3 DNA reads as TGTGCCAGCAGCTTTTCTAGCGCTTACTACGAGCAGTACTTC. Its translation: CASSFSSAYYEQYF. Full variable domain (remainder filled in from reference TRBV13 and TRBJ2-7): AAGVIQSPRHLIKEKRETATLKCYPIPRHDTVYWYQQGPGQDPQFLISFYEKMQSDKGSIPDRFSAQQFSDYHSELNMSSLELGDSALYFCASSFSSAYYEQYFGPGTRLTVT.

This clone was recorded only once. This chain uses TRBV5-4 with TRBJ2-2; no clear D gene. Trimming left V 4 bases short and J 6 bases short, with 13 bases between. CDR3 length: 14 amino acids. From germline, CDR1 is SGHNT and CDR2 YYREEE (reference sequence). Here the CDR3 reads CASSQNRFAGELFF. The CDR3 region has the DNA TGTGCCAGCAGCCAGAACCGGTTCGCCGGGGAGCTGTTTTTT.

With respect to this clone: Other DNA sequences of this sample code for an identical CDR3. In DNA form, the CDR3 reads TGCGCCAGCAGCTTGGGACAGGGTAACAATGAGCAGTTCTTC. Residues: CASSLGQGNNEQFF. V is TRBV5-1 and J is TRBJ2-1; 7 nucleotides align to TRBD1. The CDR3 covers 14 residues. Trimming at V came to 0 bases and at J to 5 bases, leaving 2 bases not matched to a gene. Looked up from germline, CDR1 is SGHRS and CDR2 is YFSETQ.

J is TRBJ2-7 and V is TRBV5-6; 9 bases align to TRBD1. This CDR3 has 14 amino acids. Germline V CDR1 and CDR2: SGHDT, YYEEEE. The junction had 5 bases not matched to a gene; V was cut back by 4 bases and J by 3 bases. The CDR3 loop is CASSPTGGDYEQYF. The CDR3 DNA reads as TGTGCCAGCAGCCCGACAGGGGGGGACTACGAGCAGTACTTC.

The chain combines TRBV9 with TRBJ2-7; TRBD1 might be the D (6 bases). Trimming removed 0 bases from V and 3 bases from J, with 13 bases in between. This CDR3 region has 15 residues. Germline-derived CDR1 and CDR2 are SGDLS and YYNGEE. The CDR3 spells CASSVDAGAYYEQYF. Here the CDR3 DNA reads TGTGCCAGCAGCGTAGATGCAGGGGCATACTACGAGCAGTACTTC.

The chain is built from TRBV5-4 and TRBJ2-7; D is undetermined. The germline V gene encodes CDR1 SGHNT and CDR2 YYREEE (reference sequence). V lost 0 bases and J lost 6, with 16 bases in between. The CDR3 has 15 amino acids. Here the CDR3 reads CASSLAAASPLEQYF. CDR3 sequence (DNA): TGTGCCAGCAGCTTGGCCGCAGCTTCCCCTCTCGAGCAGTACTTC.

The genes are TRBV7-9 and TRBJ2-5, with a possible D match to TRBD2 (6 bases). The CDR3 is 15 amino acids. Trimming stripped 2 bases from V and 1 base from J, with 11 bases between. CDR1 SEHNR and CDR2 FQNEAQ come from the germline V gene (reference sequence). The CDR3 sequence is CASSLLIAAQETQYF. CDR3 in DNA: TGTGCCAGCAGCTTATTGATAGCGGCCCAAGAGACCCAGTACTTC.

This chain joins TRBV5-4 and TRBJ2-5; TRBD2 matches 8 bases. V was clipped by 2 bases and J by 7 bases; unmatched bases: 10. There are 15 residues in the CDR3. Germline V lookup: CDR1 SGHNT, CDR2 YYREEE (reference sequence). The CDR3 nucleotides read TGTGCCAGCAGCTTAGGCGCGGGAGGAGAGGGGACCCAGTACTTC. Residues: CASSLGAGGEGTQYF. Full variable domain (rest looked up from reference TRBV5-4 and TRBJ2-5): ETGVTQSPTHLIKTRGQQVTLRCSSQSGHNTVSWYQQALGQGPQFIFQYYREEENGRGNFPPRFSGLQFPNYSSELNVNALELDDSALYLCASSLGAGGEGTQYFGPGTRLLVL.

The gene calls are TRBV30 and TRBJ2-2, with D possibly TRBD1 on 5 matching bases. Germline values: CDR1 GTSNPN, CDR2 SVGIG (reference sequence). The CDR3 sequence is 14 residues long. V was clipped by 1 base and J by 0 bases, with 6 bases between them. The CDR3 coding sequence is TGTGCCTGGAGTGACAGGACGAACACCGGGGAGCTGTTTTTT. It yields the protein CAWSDRTNTGELFF.